The rows below give T cell receptor beta chains drawn from one sample of a study of shared clonotypes between healthy human individuals. Some clones are missing from TCRdb's copy, which holds only in-frame ones; the method was immunoSEQ multiplex PCR. This table has 980,000 or so clones, over 60% appearing once. The specimen sequenced was memory CD4+ T cells sorted from blood. These receptors all come from a man between 18 and 35 years old in good health. Each CDR3 is given with its conserved first and last residue. Fields, in order: D gene, clone size, J gene, V gene, CDR3 DNA, CDR3 protein. The D gene is left open where the match is weak. For some rows the clone size is stated as once, few or many, or as a class when expanded; others skip it.

>NA|NA|TRBJ1-6|TRBV10-3
TGTGCCATCAGCACAGGTGTTTATAATTCACCCCTCCACTTT
CAISTGVYNSPLHF
>NA|NA|TRBJ2-2|TRBV19
TGTGCCAGTAGAGAGGTTGGGGAGCTGTTTTTT
CASREVGELFF
>TRBD1|once|TRBJ1-6|TRBV9
TGTGCCAGCAGCGTACTGGACAGGGGAAATTCACCCCTCCACTTT
CASSVLDRGNSPLHF
>TRBD2|NA|TRBJ2-1|TRBV7-6
TGTGCCATCGCGGGGGACTCCTACAATGAGCAGTTCTTC
CAIAGDSYNEQFF
>NA|NA|TRBJ2-1|TRBV9
TGTGCCAGCAGCCCCCGGGGAGCGGCGTACAATGAGCAGTTCTTC
CASSPRGAAYNEQFF
>NA|NA|TRBJ2-3|TRBV19
TGTGCCAGTTCCGCGGATACGCAGTATTTT
CASSADTQYF
>NA|NA|TRBJ2-7|TRBV9
TGTGCCAGCAGCTCAGGACAGAGGCCCTACGAGCAGTACTTC
CASSSGQRPYEQYF
>NA|NA|TRBJ2-7|TRBV6-1
TGTGCCAGCAGTCGGGGAGGGCAGGGGGCTTACGAGCAGTACTTC
CASSRGGQGAYEQYF
>NA|NA|TRBJ1-4|TRBV12-5
TGTGCTAGTGGTTTGGGAACAGGGAAGACTAATGAAAAACTGTTTTTT
CASGLGTGKTNEKLFF
>TRBD1|NA|TRBJ2-2|TRBV7-2
TGTGCCAGCAGCTCCGGGACAGGGTACACCGGGGAGCTGTTTTTT
CASSSGTGYTGELFF
>TRBD1|NA|TRBJ2-6|TRBV7-9
TGTGCCAGCAGCTCGGACAGGGTCAGCTCTGGGGCCAACGTCCTGACTTTC
CASSSDRVSSGANVLTF
>TRBD1|NA|TRBJ1-2|TRBV5-1
TGCGCCAGCAGCCGAACAGGGGACAGTAGTTATGGCTACACCTTC
CASSRTGDSSYGYTF
>NA|NA|TRBJ1-5|TRBV19
TGTGCCAGTAGTATAGCCGCGGGGTATCAGCCCCAGCATTTT
CASSIAAGYQPQHF
>TRBD1|NA|TRBJ2-5|TRBV28
TGTGCCAGCAGCCGCGGGACAGGGAAAGAGACCCAGTACTTC
CASSRGTGKETQYF
>NA|NA|TRBJ1-6|TRBV6-4
TGTGCCAGCAGTGGGGACAACCAGCCCGCCTCCTCACCCCTCCACTTT
CASSGDNQPASSPLHF
>TRBD2|NA|TRBJ2-7|TRBV9
TGTGCCAGCAGCACAGGGACTAGCGGGGTAAACGAGCAGTACTTC
CASSTGTSGVNEQYF
>NA|NA|TRBJ1-2|TRBV7-9
TGTGCCAGCTCCCTACTAAAAACAGGGCCGGAAGGCTACACCTTC
CASSLLKTGPEGYTF
>NA|NA|TRBJ2-2|TRBV10-1
TGCGCCAGCAGTGTTGGCAGGGGGAACACCGGGGAGCTGTTTTTT
CASSVGRGNTGELFF
>TRBD2|NA|TRBJ2-6|TRBV4-3
TGCGCCAGCAGCCCTAATGCGGGGGCTGGGGCCAACGTCCTGACTTTC
CASSPNAGAGANVLTF
>TRBD2|NA|TRBJ2-7|TRBV7-2
TGTGCCAGCAGCTCGACTAGCGGTCCCTACGAGCAGTACTTC
CASSSTSGPYEQYF
>TRBD1|NA|TRBJ1-6|TRBV9
TGTGCCAGCAGCGTAGGGGGGACAGGTTCACCCCTCCACTTT
CASSVGGTGSPLHF
>NA|NA|TRBJ2-7|TRBV18
TGTGCCAGCTCACCACCCCGGGTCAGCTCCTACGAGCAGTACTTC
CASSPPRVSSYEQYF
>NA|NA|TRBJ2-1|TRBV11-3
TGTGCCAGCAGCTTAGGGCGGCGGGACTACAATGAGCAGTTCTTC
CASSLGRRDYNEQFF
>NA|NA|TRBJ1-5|TRBV2
TGTGCCAGCAGGCCAGGGGCCGGGGGTCAGCCCCAGCATTTT
CASRPGAGGQPQHF
>TRBD1|NA|TRBJ2-7|TRBV29-1
TGCAGCGTTTTGGGATACAGGGGGAGCTACGAGCAGTACTTC
CSVLGYRGSYEQYF
>TRBD2|NA|TRBJ2-3|TRBV5-1
TGCGCCAGGACTAGCGGGAGAATCGCAGATACGCAGTATTTT
CARTSGRIADTQYF
>TRBD1|NA|TRBJ1-2|TRBV5-1
TGCGCCAGCAGCTTGGGTGGGACAGCGGACTATGGCTACACCTTC
CASSLGGTADYGYTF
>NA|NA|TRBJ2-2|TRBV7-2
TGTGCCAGCAGCTTCCAGGGGAGAGGAACCGGGGAGCTGTTTTTT
CASSFQGRGTGELFF
>TRBD1|NA|TRBJ2-7|TRBV5-1
TGCGCCAGCAGCTTGGAGGGGACAGGGGGCTTATCCCCCCGCGAGCAGTACTTC
CASSLEGTGGLSPREQYF
>TRBD1|NA|TRBJ1-2|TRBV4-3
TGCGCCAGCAGCCCCGGACAGGGGGCCTCTTATGGCTACACCTTC
CASSPGQGASYGYTF
>NA|NA|TRBJ2-7|TRBV10-3
TGTGCCATCAGTGAGGTCAGCTCCTACGAGCAGTACTTC
CAISEVSSYEQYF
>NA|NA|TRBJ1-2|TRBV27
TGTGCCAGCAGTTTAAAGTCAGGGTCAGTGGTCTATGGCTACACCTTC
CASSLKSGSVVYGYTF
>NA|NA|TRBJ2-7|TRBV15
TGTGCCACCAGCAGAGATCAGGGTGCGATATCCTACGAGCAGTACTTC
CATSRDQGAISYEQYF
>NA|NA|TRBJ2-3|TRBV4-1
TGCGCCAGCAGCCAGCGGCCAGGAGGAACAGATACGCAGTATTTT
CASSQRPGGTDTQYF
>TRBD1|once|TRBJ2-5|TRBV19
TGTGCCAGCGGCCCACAGGGGGAGACCCAGTACTTC
CASGPQGETQYF